This T cell receptor (beta chain) was documented in a study of T cells in women clearing cervical HPV infection. Points from the study as a whole: Timing of associations relative to infection is unclear; T-cell subsets were not isolated.

Comments on this clone: Its antigen is unknown. The read gets to within 3 residues of the CDR3 end, and the germline J gene fills in the rest.

Germline values: CDR1 DFQATT, CDR2 SNEGSKA (reference sequence). V lost 2 bases and J lost 2, with 8 bases in between. This CDR3 spans 13 amino acids. Measured with immunoSEQ multiplex PCR; TCRdb has only the in-frame clones, and not every one. The clone table shows 30,000 to 40,000 clones, with the ten largest holding approximately 1.5%. Input material: blood buffy coat. The receptor was isolated from a woman between 18 and 70 years old with a cervical HPV16 infection that either progressed to CIN3+ or cleared (not recorded which). The chain carries TRBV20-1 and TRBJ2-3, with no clear D. The sequenced part of the CDR3 DNA is TGCAGTGCTAGACTCGGTTCCACAGATACG. Protein sequence: CSARLGSTDT. In full, the CDR3 is CSARLGSTDTQYF.